These T cell receptor beta chains were read from a single sample in a study of beta chain features in type 1 diabetes. Clones were sequenced by immunoSEQ multiplex PCR, and TCRdb holds only the in-frame ones, with some missing. Here the sample spans about 700,000 clones, 10% to 15% being singletons. The sample comprised naive CD4+ T cells from blood. All receptors derive from a man aged 18 to 35 with type 1 diabetes. Each CDR3 is given with its conserved first and last residue. A D gene is named only where the DNA matches it firmly. The size of a clone is reported for some rows only, either as once, few or many, or as a class for expanded clones.

D gene | clone size | J gene | V gene | CDR3 DNA | CDR3 protein
. | few | TRBJ1-2 | TRBV7-9 | TGTGCCAGCGACATGGAATCCCCTCGGGGATATGGCTACACCTTC | CASDMESPRGYGYTF
. | few | TRBJ2-5 | TRBV28 | TGTGCCAGCAGTTTAGGGGGGCTACAAGAGACCCAGTACTTC | CASSLGGLQETQYF
. | . | TRBJ2-7 | TRBV11-1 | TGTGCCAGCAGACTCCGTGACAGCGGTCCCTACGAGCAGTACTTC | CASRLRDSGPYEQYF
TRBD1 | few | TRBJ1-6 | TRBV5-1 | TGCGCCAGCAGCTTGGCTTCGGGACAGAATAATTCACCCCTCCACTTT | CASSLASGQNNSPLHF
. | few | TRBJ2-7 | TRBV19 | TGTGCCAGTAGTCCTAGGACAGTTGGCTACGAGCAGTACTTC | CASSPRTVGYEQYF
. | few | TRBJ2-6 | TRBV18 | TGTGCCAGCTCTCCGAACAGGGCCGGGGCCAACGTCCTGACTTTC | CASSPNRAGANVLTF
. | . | TRBJ1-2 | TRBV5-1 | TGCGCCAGCAGCCCCCTAAAGACGGGCTATTATGGCTACACCTTC | CASSPLKTGYYGYTF
TRBD1 | . | TRBJ2-5 | TRBV15 | TGTGCCACCAGCAGAGATCGATATAGAACAGGGGTAGAGACCCAGTACTTC | CATSRDRYRTGVETQYF
. | . | TRBJ1-1 | TRBV5-1 | TGCGCCAGCAGCTTGGCGGCAGGGATGAACACTGAAGCTTTCTTT | CASSLAAGMNTEAFF
TRBD1 | . | TRBJ2-1 | TRBV29-1 | TGCAGCGCCCGGGACGGGGGACAGGTGACTGAGCAGTTCTTC | CSARDGGQVTEQFF
. | . | TRBJ1-5 | TRBV4-2 | TGTGCCAGCAGCCAAGTCCTGGCGGTTAGCAATCAGCCCCAGCATTTT | CASSQVLAVSNQPQHF
. | . | TRBJ1-2 | TRBV9 | TGTGCCAGCAGCGTAGGGCCAGGGTTGGCCTATGGCTACACCTTC | CASSVGPGLAYGYTF
TRBD1 | few | TRBJ1-2 | TRBV7-9 | TGTGCCAGCAGCCCCACGGGACAGGGCCCTTATGGCTACACCTTC | CASSPTGQGPYGYTF
TRBD1 | few | TRBJ2-7 | TRBV6-5 | TGTGCCAGCAGTTACTCGACAGGGCTCCCCTACGAGCAGTACTTC | CASSYSTGLPYEQYF
TRBD2 | few | TRBJ2-5 | TRBV10-2 | TGCGCCAGCAGGGACACTAGCGGGGGTTCGGGAGAGACCCAGTACTTC | CASRDTSGGSGETQYF
TRBD1 | . | TRBJ1-2 | TRBV4-1 | TGCGCCAGCAGCCATGGGAGGGGACAGGAAGACTATGGCTACACCTTC | CASSHGRGQEDYGYTF
. | . | TRBJ1-6 | TRBV6-1 | TGTGCCAGCAGTGGGTCAAGGGACCGTAATTCACCCCTCCACTTT | CASSGSRDRNSPLHF
TRBD2 | few | TRBJ2-2 | TRBV27 | TGTGCCAGCAGTTTTGGTGGACTAGCTAATACCGGGGAGCTGTTTTTT | CASSFGGLANTGELFF
. | few | TRBJ2-7 | TRBV27 | TGTGCCAGCAGTCGCAACCCAGCAGTGGCCTACGAGCAGTACTTC | CASSRNPAVAYEQYF
. | few | TRBJ1-4 | TRBV5-4 | TGTGCCAGCAGCTTGTATTCAACTAATGAAAAACTGTTTTTT | CASSLYSTNEKLFF
. | few | TRBJ1-2 | TRBV28 | TGTGCCAGCAGTAGAGAAACAGGGCAGAACTATGGCTACACCTTC | CASSRETGQNYGYTF
TRBD1 | . | TRBJ2-1 | TRBV6-1 | TGTGCCAGCAGCTCGACAGGGATCAAGGCCGGTGAGCAGTTCTTC | CASSSTGIKAGEQFF
. | few | TRBJ2-7 | TRBV6-5 | TGTGCCAGCAGGGAGGGGATCACCTACGAGCAGTACTTC | CASREGITYEQYF
TRBD1 | . | TRBJ2-7 | TRBV7-8 | TGTGCCAGCAGCTTAGTGGGGACAGGGCCTTTCGAGCAGTACTTC | CASSLVGTGPFEQYF
TRBD2 | . | TRBJ2-5 | TRBV5-1 | TGCGCCAGCAGCTCGCTAGCGGGGGGACAGGAGACCCAGTACTTC | CASSSLAGGQETQYF
. | . | TRBJ2-7 | TRBV5-1 | TGCGCCAGCAGCCTCGGACTACGGAGGGACTACGAGCAGTACTTC | CASSLGLRRDYEQYF
. | few | TRBJ2-7 | TRBV18 | TGTGCCAGCTCACCTCCCGCCCAAAACCCGGGGGGCACCTACGAGCAGTACTTC | CASSPPAQNPGGTYEQYF
. | . | TRBJ2-3 | TRBV19 | TGTGCCAGTAGTATCGGTATAGGCGGGGGCACAGATACGCAGTATTTT | CASSIGIGGGTDTQYF
TRBD1 | . | TRBJ1-6 | TRBV4-1 | TGCGCCAGCAGCCAGGACAGGGGGCCGGATTCACCCCTCCACTTT | CASSQDRGPDSPLHF
. | . | TRBJ2-7 | TRBV7-8 | TGTGCCAGCAGCTCGACCGGACAGTACTACGAGCAGTACTTC | CASSSTGQYYEQYF
. | few | TRBJ2-6 | TRBV2 | TGTGCCAGCAGTTACTTACGCGGGCCCGGGGCCAACGTCCTGACTTTC | CASSYLRGPGANVLTF
. | . | TRBJ2-3 | TRBV18 | TGTGCCAGCTCACTCACAGATACGCAGTATTTT | CASSLTDTQYF
TRBD1 | . | TRBJ2-1 | TRBV2 | TGTGCCAGCAGTGAAGAGTGGCAGGGGGACGATGAGCAGTTCTTC | CASSEEWQGDDEQFF
. | few | TRBJ2-5 | TRBV4-1 | TGCGCCAGCAGCCAAGCAGACCAAGAGACCCAGTACTTC | CASSQADQETQYF
. | . | TRBJ1-1 | TRBV5-4 | TGTGCCAGCAGCATCAGGACGACGAACACTGAAGCTTTCTTT | CASSIRTTNTEAFF
. | few | TRBJ1-4 | TRBV9 | TGTGCCAGCAGCGTAGCTATTAAGGGACCGGACGGAAAACTGTTTTTT | CASSVAIKGPDGKLFF
TRBD1 | . | TRBJ2-7 | TRBV27 | TGTGCCAGCAGTTCAGCGACAGGGACCTACGAGCAGTACTTC | CASSSATGTYEQYF
TRBD1 | . | TRBJ2-1 | TRBV15 | TGTGCCACCAGCGGCCGGGACAGGGGTAGCAATGAGCAGTTCTTC | CATSGRDRGSNEQFF
. | . | TRBJ1-4 | TRBV30 | TGTGCCTGGAGTGTACCCACAATGGGGAATGAAAAACTGTTTTTT | CAWSVPTMGNEKLFF
. | . | TRBJ2-5 | TRBV20-1 | TGCAGTGCCTCCGACGGGGGTCCCCCGTACTTC | CSASDGGPPYF
. | . | TRBJ2-1 | TRBV10-1 | TGCGCCAGCAGTGAGAACAATGAGCAGTTCTTC | CASSENNEQFF
. | few | TRBJ1-1 | TRBV27 | TGTGCCAGCAGTCCCAAATCCGGACGGGCTCGATTTGAAGCTTTCTTT | CASSPKSGRARFEAFF